Each of the 13 T cell receptor beta chains below was sequenced from the same sample in a study of beta chain features in type 1 diabetes. General study results and limits: Researchers report that Type 1 diabetes patients had moderately but significantly shorter TCRB CDR3s across all four CD4+ subsets.

What was sequenced were expressed TCRB transcripts, since all of the isolated RNA had been reverse transcribed. Sequencing was performed with immunoSEQ multiplex PCR; in TCRdb, only in-frame clones are kept and a portion is missing. The table shows nearly 700,000 clones, with roughly 13% occurring only once. What these receptors recognize is not known. Material: naive CD4+ T cells from blood. Source of these receptors: a man aged 18 to 30 with type 1 diabetes.

This clone was found a few times. The chain employs TRBV28 and TRBJ1-1; D is unresolved. Germline values: CDR1 MDHEN, CDR2 SYDVKM. Deletions cut 2 bases from V and 10 bases from J, with 11 bases between. The CDR3 has 12 residues. The CDR3 DNA follows: TGTGCCAGCAGTTTAGTTCCCTCCGGAGCTTTCTTT. The encoded protein is CASSLVPSGAFF.

V is TRBV2 and J is TRBJ1-5; 10 positions agree with TRBD1. V shed 6 bases, J shed 7 bases, and the junction held 6 bases outside the gene matches. The CDR3 is 14 residues long. Germline-derived CDR1 and CDR2 are SNHLY and FYNNEI. In DNA, the CDR3 is TGTGCCAGCAGAGCGGGACAGGGGTTACAGCCCCAGCATTTT. Translating it yields CASRAGQGLQPQHF.

The V call is TRBV2, the J call TRBJ2-2; D is unclear. Trimming took 7 bases from V and 0 from J, leaving 12 bases between them. This CDR3 is built from 15 residues. CDR1 is SNHLY, CDR2 FYNNEI, per germline. The DNA for the CDR3 is TGTGCCAGCACTGGTACGGTCGCGAACACCGGGGAGCTGTTTTTT. The encoded protein is CASTGTVANTGELFF. The entire variable domain, with the rest obtained from reference TRBV2 and TRBJ2-2, is as follows: EPEVTQTPSHQVTQMGQEVILRCVPISNHLYFYWYRQILGQKVEFLVSFYNNEISEKSEIFDDQFSVERPDGSNFTLKIRSTKLEDSAMYFCASTGTVANTGELFFGEGSRLTVL.

The rearrangement uses TRBV25-1 and TRBJ2-1, with D possibly called TRBD1 or TRBD2 (5 bases each). The CDR3 loop spans 16 amino acids. V shed 4 bases and J shed 8 bases, with 21 bases lying between them. Germline assignment: CDR1 MGHDK and CDR2 SYGVNS. The CDR3 loop is CASSGGWGSYGDEQFF. The CDR3 nucleotides are TGTGCCAGCAGTGGAGGGTGGGGGTCCTACGGGGATGAGCAGTTCTTC.

The sample holds a few counts of this clone. This sequence joins TRBV6-1 and TRBJ2-5, with a tentative D call TRBD2 (5 bases). Trimming shortened V by 0 bases and J by 5 bases, and 16 bases separated the two germline ends. Looked up from germline, CDR1 is MNHNS and CDR2 is SASEGT. This CDR3 contains 16 residues. CDR3 DNA: TGTGCCAGCAGTGAAGCGCGAAATGAGGGCCGGGAGACCCAGTACTTC. This codes for CASSEARNEGRETQYF.

This clone was detected only a few times. The V and J genes are TRBV7-9 and TRBJ1-1; possibly TRBD1 for D (5 bases). The CDR3 is made up of 15 amino acids. Trimming removed 7 bases from V and 1 base from J, with 16 bases in between. Germline V lookup: CDR1 SEHNR, CDR2 FQNEAQ (reference sequence). CDR3 region: CASTLNPQGNTEAFF. The CDR3 DNA sequence: TGTGCCAGCACCCTTAACCCCCAGGGGAACACTGAAGCTTTCTTT.

This clone was observed a few times. The chain links TRBV7-8 to TRBJ2-1, with a tentative D call TRBD2 (5 bases). The CDR3 has 15 residues. Trimming took off 5 bases at V and 2 bases at J, with 13 bases between the two ends. CDR1 and CDR2 from the germline V gene are SGHVS and FQNEAQ. CDR3 DNA: TGTGCCAGCAGCCTAAACGCCGGGACCTACAATGAGCAGTTCTTC. Protein product: CASSLNAGTYNEQFF.

The chain uses TRBV7-2 and TRBJ2-4, with D possibly being TRBD1 or TRBD2 (6 bases each). In germline, CDR1 is SGHTA, CDR2 FQGNSA. Trimming stripped 1 base from V and 5 bases from J, with 15 bases between. CDR3 length: 16 amino acids. This chain's CDR3 is CASSLDTGAEENIQYF. The CDR3 DNA reads TGTGCCAGCAGCTTAGATACGGGGGCCGAGGAAAACATTCAGTACTTC.

The rearrangement links TRBV5-1 to TRBJ2-7, with D tentatively TRBD1 (6 bases). CDR1 is SGHRS and CDR2 is YFSETQ in the germline V gene. CDR3 length: 16 amino acids. Trimming left V 0 bases short and J 2 bases short, with 15 bases between. The CDR3 reads CASSLADRKNTYEQYF. DNA of the CDR3: TGCGCCAGCAGCTTGGCCGACAGGAAAAATACCTACGAGCAGTACTTC.

This clone was detected a few times. V and J are TRBV14 and TRBJ1-5; D is unclear. Trimming shortened V by 1 base and J by 6 bases, and 4 bases separated the two germline ends. The CDR3 is made up of 12 amino acids. Germline CDR1 and CDR2: SGHDN and FVKESK. As DNA, the CDR3 is TGTGCCAGCAGCCAAGGGGCTCAGCCCCAGCATTTT. The encoded protein is CASSQGAQPQHF.

The chain combines TRBV5-6 with TRBJ2-5; 10 bases match TRBD1. V lost 3 bases, J lost 7 bases, and 6 bases stayed unmatched. Germline V CDR1 and CDR2: SGHDT, YYEEEE. The CDR3 has 14 amino acids. The CDR3 nucleotides are TGTGCCAGCAGCTCGACAGGGGGCCCCGTGACCCAGTACTTC. It is translated as CASSSTGGPVTQYF.

The chain couples TRBV29-1 to TRBJ2-7, with D possibly being TRBD1 or TRBD2 (5 bases each). Deletions cut 4 bases from V and 3 bases from J, with 16 bases between. The CDR3 loop spans 14 amino acids. Looked up from germline, CDR1 is SQVTM and CDR2 is ANQGSEA. This CDR3 is CSVAHPGRDYEQYF. The DNA for the CDR3 is TGCAGCGTTGCCCATCCGGGACGGGACTACGAGCAGTACTTC.

This clone was observed a few times. The J gene is TRBJ1-5, the V gene TRBV6-1, with 7 bases aligning to TRBD1. V lost 7 bases to trimming and J lost 2 bases; unmatched junction nucleotides: 8. The CDR3 has 15 residues. CDR1 is MNHNS, CDR2 SASEGT, per germline. Written as DNA, the CDR3 is TGTGCCAGCAACGTACAGGGGAACGGCAATCAGCCCCAGCATTTT. Translation: CASNVQGNGNQPQHF.